Detailed here is one TCR beta chain. Its antigen is unknown. Semi-nested PCR with Nested Universal Primer A followed constant-region reverse priming of full-length variable regions. TCRdb re-analysed the 5' RACE reads in MiXCR, keeping a single row per CDR3 protein. The data contain about 54,000 distinct CDR3 sequences, about a sixth of them seen just once; the ten biggest clones take up 2% to 2.5%. Germline V lookup: CDR1 MNHNS, CDR2 SASEGT. This CDR3 has 15 residues. The trim removed 5 bases at V and 2 bases at J, leaving 4 bases unmatched. Whole-study findings and limits: The larger cohort examined one V-J beta rearrangement, not whole repertoires. Tumor-infiltrating Treg TCR alpha and beta sequences overlapped most with tumor naive CD4+ T cells, then blood naive.

The sample taken for sequencing was naive CD4+ T cells sorted from blood. This sample's subset: naive CD4+ T cells, CD4+CD45RA+CD25-. This clonotype was sampled from a female donor with breast cancer. The chain has TRBV6-1 and TRBJ2-3; 10 bases line up with TRBD1. DNA for the CDR3: TGTGCCAGCAGTATGGGACAGGGGCTCACAGATACGCAGTATTTT. It specifies CASSMGQGLTDTQYF.